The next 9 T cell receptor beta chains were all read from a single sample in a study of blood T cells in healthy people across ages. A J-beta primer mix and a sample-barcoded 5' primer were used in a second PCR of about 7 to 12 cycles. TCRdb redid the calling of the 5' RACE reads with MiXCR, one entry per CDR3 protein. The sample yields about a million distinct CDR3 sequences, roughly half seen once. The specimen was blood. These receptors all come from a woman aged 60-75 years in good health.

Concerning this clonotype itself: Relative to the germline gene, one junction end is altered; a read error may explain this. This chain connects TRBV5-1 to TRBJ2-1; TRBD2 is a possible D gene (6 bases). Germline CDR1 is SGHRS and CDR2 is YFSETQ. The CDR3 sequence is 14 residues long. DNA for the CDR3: TGCGCCGGCAGCTTGATCGGGAGTGTAAATGAGCAGTTCTTC. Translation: CAGSLIGSVNEQFF.

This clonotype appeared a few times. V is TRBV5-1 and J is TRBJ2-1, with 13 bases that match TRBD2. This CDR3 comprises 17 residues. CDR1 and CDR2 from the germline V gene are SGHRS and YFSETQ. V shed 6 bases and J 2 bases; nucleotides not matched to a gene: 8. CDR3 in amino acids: CASIPGGTSGAYNEQFF. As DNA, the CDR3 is TGCGCCAGCATCCCAGGTGGGACTAGCGGGGCCTACAATGAGCAGTTCTTC.

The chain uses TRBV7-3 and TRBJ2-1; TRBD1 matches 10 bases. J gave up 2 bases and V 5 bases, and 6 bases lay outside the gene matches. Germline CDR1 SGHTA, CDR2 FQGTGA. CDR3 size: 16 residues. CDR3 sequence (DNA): TGTGCCAGCAGCCGATCTGGGACAGGGGCCTACAATGAGCAGTTCTTC. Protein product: CASSRSGTGAYNEQFF.

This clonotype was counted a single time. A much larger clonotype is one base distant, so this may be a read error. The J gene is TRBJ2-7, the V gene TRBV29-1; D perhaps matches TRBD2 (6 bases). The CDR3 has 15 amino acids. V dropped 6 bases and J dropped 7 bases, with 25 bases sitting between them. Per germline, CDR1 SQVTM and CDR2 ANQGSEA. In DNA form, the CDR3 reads TGCAGCGTCGGGACTCGACAACTGAACCGCAATGAGCAGTACTTC. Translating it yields CSVGTRQLNRNEQYF.

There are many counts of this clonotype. CDR3 sequence reads: CATTQGGRNGNEQFF. CDR3 in DNA: TGTGCCACCACCCAGGGCGGGAGAAACGGCAATGAGCAGTTCTTC. The J gene is TRBJ2-1, the V gene TRBV24-1, with 7 bases fitting TRBD2. After removal of 8 bases from V and 6 bases from J, the junction contained 12 bases not matched to a gene. Germline V gene sequence: CDR1 KGHDR, CDR2 SFDVKD. This CDR3 region has 15 residues.

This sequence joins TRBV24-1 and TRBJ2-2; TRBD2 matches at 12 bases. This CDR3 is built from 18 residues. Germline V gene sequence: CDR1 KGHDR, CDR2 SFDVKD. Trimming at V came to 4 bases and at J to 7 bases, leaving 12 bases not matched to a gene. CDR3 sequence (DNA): TGTGCCACCAGTGACCGATCCGGGACTAGCGGGTTAGTCGGGGAGCTGTTTTTT. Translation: CATSDRSGTSGLVGELFF.

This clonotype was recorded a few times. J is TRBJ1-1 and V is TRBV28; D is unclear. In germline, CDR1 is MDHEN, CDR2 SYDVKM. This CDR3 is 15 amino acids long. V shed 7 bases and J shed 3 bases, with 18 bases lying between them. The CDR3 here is CASMVDSRWHTEAFF. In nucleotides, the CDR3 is TGTGCCAGCATGGTTGACTCGCGGTGGCACACTGAAGCTTTCTTT.

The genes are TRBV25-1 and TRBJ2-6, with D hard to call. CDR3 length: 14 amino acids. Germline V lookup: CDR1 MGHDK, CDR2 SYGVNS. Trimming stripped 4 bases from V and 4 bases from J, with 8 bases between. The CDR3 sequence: CASSVTGGANVLTF. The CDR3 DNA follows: TGTGCCAGCAGTGTCACTGGGGGGGCCAACGTCCTGACTTTC.

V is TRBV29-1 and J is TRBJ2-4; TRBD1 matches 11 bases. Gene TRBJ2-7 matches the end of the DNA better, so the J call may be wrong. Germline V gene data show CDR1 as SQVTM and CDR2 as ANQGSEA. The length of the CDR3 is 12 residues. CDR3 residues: CSVRTGGVEQYF. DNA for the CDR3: TGCAGCGTAAGGACAGGGGGCGTCGAGCAGTACTTC.